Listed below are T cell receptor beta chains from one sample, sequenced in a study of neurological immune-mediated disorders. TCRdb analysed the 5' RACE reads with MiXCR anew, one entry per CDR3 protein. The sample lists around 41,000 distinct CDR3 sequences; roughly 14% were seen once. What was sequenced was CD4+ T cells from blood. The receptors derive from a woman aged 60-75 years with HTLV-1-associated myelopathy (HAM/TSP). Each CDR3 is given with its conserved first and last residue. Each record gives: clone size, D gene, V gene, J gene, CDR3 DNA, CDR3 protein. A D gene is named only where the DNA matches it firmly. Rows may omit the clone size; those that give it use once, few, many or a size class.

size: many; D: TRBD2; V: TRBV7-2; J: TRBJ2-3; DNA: TGTGCCAGCAGCCCGTTTAGCGGGGGGGCCACAGATACGCAGTATTTT; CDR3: CASSPFSGGATDTQYF
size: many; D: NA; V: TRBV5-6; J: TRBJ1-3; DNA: TGTGCCAGCAGCTCCGGGACACGGGCTGGAAACACCATATATTTT; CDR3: CASSSGTRAGNTIYF
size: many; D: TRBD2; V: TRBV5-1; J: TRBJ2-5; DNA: TGCGCCAGCAGCCGGGGACTAGCGGGGGATGAGACCCAGTACTTC; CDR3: CASSRGLAGDETQYF
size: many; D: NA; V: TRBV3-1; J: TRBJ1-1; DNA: TGTGCCGCCGGGGCCCCCCCAGGTACTTTCTTT; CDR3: CAAGAPPGTFF
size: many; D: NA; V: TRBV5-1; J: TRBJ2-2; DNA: TGCGCCAGCAGCAGGGCGGCACAGGGCTCGAACACCGGGGAGCTGTTTTTT; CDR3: CASSRAAQGSNTGELFF
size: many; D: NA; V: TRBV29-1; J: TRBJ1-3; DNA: TGCAGCGGGATGGAGACCCGGCGCTCTGGAAACACCATATATTTT; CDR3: CSGMETRRSGNTIYF
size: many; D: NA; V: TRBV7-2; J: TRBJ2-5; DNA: TGTGCCAGCAGCCTGAGGGCCCGCTGGGAGACCCAGTACTTC; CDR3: CASSLRARWETQYF
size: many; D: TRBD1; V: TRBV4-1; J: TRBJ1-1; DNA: TGCGCCAGCAGCCAAGTAGCTCCCCAGGGGGCGAAAACTGAAGCTTTCTTT; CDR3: CASSQVAPQGAKTEAFF
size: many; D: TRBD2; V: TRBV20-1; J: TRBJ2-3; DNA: TGCAGTTTGAGGGGACTAGCGGGGGCAGATACGCAGTATTTT; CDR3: CSLRGLAGADTQYF
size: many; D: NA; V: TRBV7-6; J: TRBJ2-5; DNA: TGTGCCAGCAGCTGGACAGTGGAAGAGACCCAGTACTTC; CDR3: CASSWTVEETQYF
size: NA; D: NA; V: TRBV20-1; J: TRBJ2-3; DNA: TGCAGTGCTAGAGGCGGGGTAGGCACAGATACGCAGTATTTT; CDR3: CSARGGVGTDTQYF
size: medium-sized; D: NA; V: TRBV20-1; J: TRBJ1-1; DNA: TGCAGTGCTAGAGATCTATTGGGGAACACTGAAGCTTTCTTT; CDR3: CSARDLLGNTEAFF
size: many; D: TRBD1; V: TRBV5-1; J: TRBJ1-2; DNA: TGCGCCAGCAGCCTCCTGGACAGGAACTATGGCTACACCTTC; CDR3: CASSLLDRNYGYTF
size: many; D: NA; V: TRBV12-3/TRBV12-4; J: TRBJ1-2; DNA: TGTGCCAGCAGTTTGATGAGCAACTATGGCTACACCTTC; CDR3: CASSLMSNYGYTF
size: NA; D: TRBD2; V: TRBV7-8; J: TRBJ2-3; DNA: TGTGCCAGCAGCTTAGCCCGGACTAGCGGCACAGATACGCAGTATTTT; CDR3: CASSLARTSGTDTQYF
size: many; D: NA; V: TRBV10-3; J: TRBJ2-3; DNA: TGTGCCATCAGTGAGAAACCCCAAGATACGCAGTATTTT; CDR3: CAISEKPQDTQYF
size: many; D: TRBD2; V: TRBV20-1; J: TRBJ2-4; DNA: TGCAGTGCTGCTAGCGGGGGGCCCAGATTAGCCAAAAACATTCAGTACTTC; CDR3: CSAASGGPRLAKNIQYF
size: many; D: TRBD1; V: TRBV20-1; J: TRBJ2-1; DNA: TGCAGTGCTGTCCGGGACAGGGCCAATGAGCAGTTCTTC; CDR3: CSAVRDRANEQFF
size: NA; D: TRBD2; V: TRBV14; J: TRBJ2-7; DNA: TGTGCCAGCAGCCATCAAGCGGGAGGGTTCTACGAGCAGTACTTC; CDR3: CASSHQAGGFYEQYF
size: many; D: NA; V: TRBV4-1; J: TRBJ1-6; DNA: TGCGCCAGCAGCCAAGATCGTGGACAGATATCACCCCTCCACTTT; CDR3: CASSQDRGQISPLHF
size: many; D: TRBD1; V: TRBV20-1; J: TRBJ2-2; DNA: TGCAGTGCTACCCCGACAGGGTCCGGGGAGCTGTTTTTT; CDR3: CSATPTGSGELFF
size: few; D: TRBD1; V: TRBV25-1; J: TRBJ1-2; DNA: TGTGCCACCCAAATGGACAGGACATATGGCTACACCTTC; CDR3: CATQMDRTYGYTF
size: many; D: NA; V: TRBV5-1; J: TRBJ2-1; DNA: TGCGCCAGCAACCCCTTTTCCGGAGGGGAGCAGTTCTTC; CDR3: CASNPFSGGEQFF
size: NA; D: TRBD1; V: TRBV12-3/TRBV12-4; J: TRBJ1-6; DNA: TGTGCCAGCAGTTTTCAGGGGGCGGGAGGTTCACCCCTCCACTTT; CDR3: CASSFQGAGGSPLHF
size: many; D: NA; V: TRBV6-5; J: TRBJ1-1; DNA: TGTGCCAGCAGTTACCCTCAGACGGAGAACACTGAAGCTTTCTTT; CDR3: CASSYPQTENTEAFF